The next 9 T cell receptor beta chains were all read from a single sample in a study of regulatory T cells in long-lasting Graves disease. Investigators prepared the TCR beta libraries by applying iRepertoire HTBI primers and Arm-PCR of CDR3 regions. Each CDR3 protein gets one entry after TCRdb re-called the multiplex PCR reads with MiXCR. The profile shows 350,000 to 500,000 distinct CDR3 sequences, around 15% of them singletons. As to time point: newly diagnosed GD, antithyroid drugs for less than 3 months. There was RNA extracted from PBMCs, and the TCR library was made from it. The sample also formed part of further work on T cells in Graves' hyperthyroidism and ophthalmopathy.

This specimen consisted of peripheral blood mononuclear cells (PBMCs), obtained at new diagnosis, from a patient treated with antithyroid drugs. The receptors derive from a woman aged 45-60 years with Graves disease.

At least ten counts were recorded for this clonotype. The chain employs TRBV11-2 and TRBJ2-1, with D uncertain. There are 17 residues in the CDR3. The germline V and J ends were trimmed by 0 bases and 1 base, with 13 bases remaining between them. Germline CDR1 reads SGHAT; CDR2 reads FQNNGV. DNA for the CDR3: TGTGCCAGCAGCTTAGATCCCCCCTCAACGTCCTACAATGAGCAGTTCTTC. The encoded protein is CASSLDPPSTSYNEQFF.

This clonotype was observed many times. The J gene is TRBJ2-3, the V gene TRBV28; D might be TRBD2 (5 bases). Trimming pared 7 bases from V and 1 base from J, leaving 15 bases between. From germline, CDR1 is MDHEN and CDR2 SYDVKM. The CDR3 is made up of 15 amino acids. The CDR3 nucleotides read TGTGCCAGCATTGGAGGAGGAGGCGGCACAGATACGCAGTATTTT. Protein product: CASIGGGGGTDTQYF.

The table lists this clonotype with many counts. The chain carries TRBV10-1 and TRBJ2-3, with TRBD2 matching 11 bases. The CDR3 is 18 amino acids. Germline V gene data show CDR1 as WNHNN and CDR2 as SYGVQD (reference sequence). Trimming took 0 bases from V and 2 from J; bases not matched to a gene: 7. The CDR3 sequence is CASSESILAGAVTDTQYF. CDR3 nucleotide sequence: TGCGCCAGCAGTGAGTCAATACTAGCGGGAGCTGTCACAGATACGCAGTATTTT.

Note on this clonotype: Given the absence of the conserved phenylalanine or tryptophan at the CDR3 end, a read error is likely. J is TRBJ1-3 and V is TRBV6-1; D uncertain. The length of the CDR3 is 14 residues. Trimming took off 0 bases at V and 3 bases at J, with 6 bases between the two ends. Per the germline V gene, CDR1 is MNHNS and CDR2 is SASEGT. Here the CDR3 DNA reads TGTGCCAGCAGTGAAGCAGGGTTTGGAAACACCATATATCTT. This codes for CASSEAGFGNTIYL.

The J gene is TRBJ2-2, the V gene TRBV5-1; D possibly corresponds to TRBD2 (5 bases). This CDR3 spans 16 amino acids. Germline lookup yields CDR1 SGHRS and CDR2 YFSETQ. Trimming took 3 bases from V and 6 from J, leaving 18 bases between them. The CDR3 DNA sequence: TGCGCCAGCAGCTCGCTACTAGGGAAGGTCCCCGGGGAGCTGTTTTTT. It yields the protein CASSSLLGKVPGELFF.

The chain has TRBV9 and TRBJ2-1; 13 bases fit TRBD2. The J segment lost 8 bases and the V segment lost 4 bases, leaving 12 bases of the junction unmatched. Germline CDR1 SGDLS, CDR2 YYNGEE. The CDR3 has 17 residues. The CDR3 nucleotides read TGTGCCAGCAGCCCCAGGACTAGCGGGAGTTTTCGGGATGAGCAGTTCTTC. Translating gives CASSPRTSGSFRDEQFF.

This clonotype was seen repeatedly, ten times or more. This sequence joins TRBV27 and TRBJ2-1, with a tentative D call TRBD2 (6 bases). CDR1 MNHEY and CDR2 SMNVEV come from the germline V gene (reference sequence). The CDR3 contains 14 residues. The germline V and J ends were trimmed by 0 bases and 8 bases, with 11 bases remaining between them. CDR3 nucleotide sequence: TGTGCCAGCAGTTTATCCTGGAGGGGCGATGAGCAGTTCTTC. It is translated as CASSLSWRGDEQFF.

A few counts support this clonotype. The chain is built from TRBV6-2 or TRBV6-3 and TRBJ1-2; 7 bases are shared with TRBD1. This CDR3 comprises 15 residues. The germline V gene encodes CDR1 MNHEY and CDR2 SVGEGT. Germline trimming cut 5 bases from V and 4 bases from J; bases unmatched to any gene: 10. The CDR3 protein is CASSEFLGGGYGYTF. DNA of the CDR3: TGTGCCAGCAGTGAGTTCTTAGGGGGCGGCTATGGCTACACCTTC.

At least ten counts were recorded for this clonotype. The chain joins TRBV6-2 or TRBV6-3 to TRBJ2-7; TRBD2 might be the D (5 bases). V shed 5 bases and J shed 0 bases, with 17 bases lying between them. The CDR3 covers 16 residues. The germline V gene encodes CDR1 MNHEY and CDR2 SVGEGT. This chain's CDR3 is CASSEPLAAISYEQYF. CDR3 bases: TGTGCCAGCAGTGAACCGCTAGCCGCTATCTCCTACGAGCAGTACTTC.